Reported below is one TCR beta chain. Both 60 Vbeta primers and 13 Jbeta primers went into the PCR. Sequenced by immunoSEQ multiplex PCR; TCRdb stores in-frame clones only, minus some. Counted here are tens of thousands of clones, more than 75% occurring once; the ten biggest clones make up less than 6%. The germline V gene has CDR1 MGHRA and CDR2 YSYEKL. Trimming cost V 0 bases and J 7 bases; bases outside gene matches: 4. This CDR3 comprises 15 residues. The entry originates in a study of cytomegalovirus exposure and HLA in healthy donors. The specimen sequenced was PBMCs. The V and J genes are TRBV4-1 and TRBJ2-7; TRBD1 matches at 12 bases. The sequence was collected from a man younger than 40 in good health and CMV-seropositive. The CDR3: CASSQEGTGGWEQYF. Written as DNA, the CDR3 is TGCGCCAGCAGCCAAGAGGGGACAGGGGGCTGGGAGCAGTACTTC.